The 20 T cell receptor beta chains below come from one sample, sequenced in a study of blood T cell repertoires in COVID-19. Profiling relied on immunoSEQ multiplex PCR, and the TCRdb table lists in-frame clones only, not all of them. In the table there are a few hundred thousand clones, around 90% of which are singletons. The sample consisted of peripheral blood. Receptors were obtained from a woman aged 55-69 years with COVID-19, enrolled during active disease.

The chain carries TRBV19 and TRBJ1-2; 9 positions agree with TRBD1. The germline V gene has CDR1 LNHDA and CDR2 SQIVND (reference sequence). This CDR3 region has 16 residues. With 6 bases clipped from V and 1 base from J, the junction kept 9 bases outside the gene matches. The CDR3 coding sequence is TGTGCCAGTAGCTCCATAACAGGGGGCCTTAACTATGGCTACACCTTC. This codes for CASSSITGGLNYGYTF.

The chain couples TRBV27 to TRBJ2-2, with D unclear. Trimming removed 5 bases from V and 5 bases from J, with 9 bases in between. The V gene's germline CDR1 is MNHEY and CDR2 SMNVEV (reference sequence). This CDR3 is built from 13 residues. For the CDR3, the DNA is TGTGCCAGCAGTCTAGAATGGACCGGGGAGCTGTTTTTT. Its protein product is CASSLEWTGELFF.

The V call is TRBV21-1, the J call TRBJ1-4. TRBV21-1 is recorded as a pseudogene. CDR3 size: 14 residues. CDR3 region: CASSKATSNEKLFF. The CDR3 coding sequence is TGTGCCAGCAGCAAAGCCACGAGTAATGAAAAACTGTTTTTT.

The chain joins TRBV19 to TRBJ2-1; 7 nucleotides agree with TRBD1. This CDR3 comprises 16 residues. Per the germline V gene, CDR1 is LNHDA and CDR2 is SQIVND (reference sequence). V gave up 4 bases and J gave up 9 bases; unmatched junction bases: 15. The CDR3 loop reads CASSSSRQGRFGEQFF. CDR3 DNA: TGTGCCAGTAGTAGCTCCCGACAGGGTCGGTTCGGTGAGCAGTTCTTC.

DNA of the CDR3: TGTGCCAGCAGCGTAAGGTCTAGCGGGGTTTACGAGCAGTACTTC. Protein sequence: CASSVRSSGVYEQYF. This chain links TRBV9 with TRBJ2-7, with TRBD2 identical over 9 bases. The germline gives CDR1 SGDLS, CDR2 YYNGEE. Unmatched junction bases numbered 6, after V lost 1 base and J lost 4 bases. This CDR3 contains 15 residues.

CDR3 region: CASSPRQGRYGETQYF. CDR3 in DNA: TGCGCCAGCAGCCCACGACAGGGGAGATATGGAGAGACCCAGTACTTC. The chain is built from TRBV5-1 and TRBJ2-5; 8 nucleotides align to TRBD1. CDR1 is SGHRS, CDR2 YFSETQ, per germline. This CDR3 has 16 amino acids. V shed 4 bases, J shed 4 bases, and the junction held 12 bases outside the gene matches.

This clone was recorded a few times. This rearrangement joins TRBV25-1 to TRBJ1-1; 7 bases are shared with TRBD1. There are 15 residues in the CDR3. The V segment lost 4 bases and the J segment 0 bases; nucleotides outside the gene matches: 5. CDR1 and CDR2 from the germline V gene are MGHDK and SYGVNS. In DNA, the CDR3 is TGTGCCAGCAGTGCCCGACAGGGCATGAACACTGAAGCTTTCTTT. Translating it yields CASSARQGMNTEAFF.

The sample holds a few counts of this clone. The chain is built from TRBV19 and TRBJ1-1, with 7 bases matching TRBD1. CDR3 size: 16 residues. Germline CDR1 reads LNHDA; CDR2 reads SQIVND (reference sequence). The V and J ends lost 4 bases and 3 bases, in that order; junction bases with no gene match: 11. CDR3: CASSTLPQGEYTEAFF. The CDR3, as DNA: TGTGCCAGTAGTACCCTTCCGCAGGGGGAGTACACTGAAGCTTTCTTT. The full variable domain, its missing parts supplied by reference TRBV19 and TRBJ1-1, is DGGITQSPKYLFRKEGQNVTLSCEQNLNHDAMYWYRQDPGQGLRLIYYSQIVNDFQKGDIAEGYSVSREKKESFPLTVTSAQKNPTAFYLCASSTLPQGEYTEAFFGQGTRLTVV.

This clone has just a few counts. The chain links TRBV9 to TRBJ2-2; perhaps TRBD2 as D (5 bases). The V gene's germline CDR1 is SGDLS and CDR2 YYNGEE. This CDR3 is built from 13 residues. V lost 0 bases and J 8 bases, leaving 8 bases between the germline ends. CDR3 sequence (DNA): TGTGCCAGCAGCGTAGTAGCGCGGGGGGAGCTGTTTTTT. It specifies CASSVVARGELFF. The full variable domain, in which reference TRBV9 and TRBJ2-2 provide the parts outside the CDR3, is DSGVTQTPKHLITATGQRVTLRCSPRSGDLSVYWYQQSLDQGLQFLIQYYNGEERAKGNILERFSAQQFPDLHSELNLSSLELGDSALYFCASSVVARGELFFGEGSRLTVL.

The chain recombines TRBV6-1 with TRBJ1-5; TRBD1 agrees at 8 bases. V trimming: 2 bases; J trimming: 4 bases; junction bases outside the gene matches: 7. The germline CDR1 and CDR2 sequences are MNHNS and SASEGT. The CDR3 has 16 residues. The DNA for the CDR3 is TGTGCCAGCAGTGAACACTCCGGGACAGGAAATCAGCCCCAGCATTTT. Translation: CASSEHSGTGNQPQHF.

This chain connects TRBV27 to TRBJ2-1, with D uncertain. The germline V gene has CDR1 MNHEY and CDR2 SMNVEV (reference sequence). CDR3 length equals 14 residues. Trimming removed 4 bases from V and 4 bases from J, with 11 bases in between. The CDR3 DNA reads as TGTGCCAGCAGTTCCCCATACACATACAATGAGCAGTTCTTC. Translated, it gives CASSSPYTYNEQFF.

The chain combines TRBV3-1 (or the pseudogene TRBV3-2) with TRBJ1-5; no definite D call. The V gene's germline CDR1 is LGHDT and CDR2 YNNKEL (reference sequence). V was cut by 4 bases and J by 3 bases, with 7 bases left in between. The CDR3 extends over 13 amino acids. CDR3 loop: CASSPRVNQPQHF. For the CDR3, the DNA is TGTGCCAGCAGCCCCCGGGTCAATCAGCCCCAGCATTTT.

The chain links TRBV30 to TRBJ1-5, with TRBD1 matching 9 bases. The CDR3 is made up of 16 amino acids. Germline CDR1 is GTSNPN and CDR2 is SVGIG (reference sequence). V was pared by 3 bases and J by 3 bases, with 9 bases of the junction left unmatched. CDR3 residues: CAWSQDRGDFNQPQHF. The CDR3 DNA reads as TGTGCCTGGAGCCAGGACAGGGGAGACTTCAATCAGCCCCAGCATTTT.

The chain has TRBV7-2 and TRBJ2-1, with TRBD1 matching 7 bases. The CDR3 length is 13 residues. The V and J ends lost 4 bases and 8 bases, in that order; junction bases with no gene match: 5. Germline V gene sequence: CDR1 SGHTA, CDR2 FQGNSA. The CDR3 spells CASSSTGLDEQFF. The CDR3 coding sequence is TGTGCCAGCAGCTCGACAGGGTTGGATGAGCAGTTCTTC.

Only one count was recorded for this clone. This chain links TRBV28 with TRBJ2-5; 11 positions match TRBD1. The CDR3 spans 15 residues. J was trimmed by 5 bases and V by 4 bases; bases with no gene match: 6. In germline, CDR1 is MDHEN, CDR2 SYDVKM. CDR3 loop: CASSSGQGALETQYF. The CDR3, as DNA: TGTGCCAGCAGTTCCGGACAGGGGGCCTTGGAGACCCAGTACTTC.

In nucleotides, the CDR3 is TGTGCCAGCAGTGCGGCGGGAAAGAACACTGAAGCTTTCTTT. This codes for CASSAAGKNTEAFF. The chain uses TRBV6-2 or TRBV6-3 and TRBJ1-1; no reliable D call. Germline assignment: CDR1 MNHEY and CDR2 SVGEGT. The ends were cut back, 5 bases at V and 1 base at J, with 11 bases in the middle. There are 14 residues in the CDR3.

The rearrangement links TRBV7-2 to TRBJ2-2; no clear D gene. This CDR3 has 15 amino acids. Germline lookup yields CDR1 SGHTA and CDR2 FQGNSA. V was shortened by 2 bases and J by 2 bases, with 9 bases between the two germline ends. As DNA, the CDR3 is TGTGCCAGCAGCTTATCTAGTATTAACACCGGGGAGCTGTTTTTT. It codes for CASSLSSINTGELFF.

The rearrangement links TRBV4-1 to TRBJ1-1, with D uncertain. The CDR3 loop spans 17 amino acids. The V and J ends lost 1 base and 0 bases respectively, with 15 bases between them. The germline gives CDR1 MGHRA, CDR2 YSYEKL. The CDR3 reads CASSQVGLVRLNTEAFF. DNA for the CDR3: TGCGCCAGCAGCCAAGTAGGCCTAGTGAGGTTGAACACTGAAGCTTTCTTT.

The chain employs TRBV5-4 and TRBJ1-2; D not certain. The germline V gene encodes CDR1 SGHNT and CDR2 YYREEE (reference sequence). Deletions cut 0 bases from V and 3 bases from J, with 3 bases between. The CDR3 length is 12 residues. This chain's CDR3 is CASSLGDYGYTF. DNA of the CDR3: TGTGCCAGCAGCTTGGGCGACTATGGCTACACCTTC.

This sequence joins TRBV19 and TRBJ1-2, with 12 bases identical to TRBD1. CDR3 length: 18 residues. Germline values: CDR1 LNHDA, CDR2 SQIVND (reference sequence). Trimming cost V 1 base and J 6 bases; bases outside gene matches: 12. CDR3 loop: CASSIATARGTGGHGYTF. As DNA, the CDR3 is TGTGCCAGTAGTATAGCGACGGCCCGAGGGACAGGGGGCCATGGCTACACCTTC.